A single sample is the source of the 27 T cell receptor beta chains below, sequenced in a study of T-cell reconstitution after alpha-beta-depleted transplantation in children (dated by TCRdb to between 2015 and 2016). The library was prepared using PCR. Sequenced using an Illumina HiSeq 2500. TCR libraries were prepared with molecular barcoding, using unique molecular identifiers to normalize TCRbeta repertoire quantification. TCRdb itself trimmed the public reads at Q25 with fastp, ran MiXCR and retained productive beta chains. Identical CDR3 protein sequences are pooled into one entry, listed with their most common genes and DNA. In this sample the table shows around 380,000 distinct CDR3 sequences, under 13% of which occur a single time. The top ten hold 5% to 6.5% of the sample. The sequencing here drew on PBMCs from the stem cell graft donor, taken from the stem cell graft. The receptors stem from a human donor who donated a stem cell graft to a child with acute myeloid leukemia.

This clonotype was found a few times. V usage is TRBV29-1 and J usage is TRBJ1-1; 8 bases agree with TRBD1. CDR3 length: 11 residues. Germline V CDR1 and CDR2: SQVTM, ANQGSEA. V was clipped by 4 bases and J by 7 bases; unmatched bases: 2. DNA for the CDR3: TGCAGCGTTGGACAGGGGAATGAAGCTTTCTTT. Translated, it gives CSVGQGNEAFF.

In this sample, this clonotype turned up a few times. The rearrangement joins TRBV12-3 or TRBV12-4 to TRBJ2-2; D gene unclear. The CDR3 loop spans 13 amino acids. Trimming pared 3 bases from V and 6 bases from J, leaving 8 bases between. CDR3 protein: CASSLVKAGELFF. The CDR3 region has the DNA TGTGCCAGCAGTTTGGTGAAGGCCGGGGAGCTGTTTTTT.

This clonotype was recorded at least ten times. This chain connects TRBV20-1 to TRBJ2-3; D possibly corresponds to TRBD2 (5 bases). Germline values: CDR1 DFQATT, CDR2 SNEGSKA (reference sequence). The CDR3 contains 12 residues. V was pared by 6 bases and J by 0 bases, with 7 bases between. The CDR3 sequence: CSAGLSTDTQYF. The CDR3 coding sequence is TGCAGTGCAGGACTGAGCACAGATACGCAGTATTTT.

This clonotype appeared many times. The chain couples TRBV30 to TRBJ2-5; D unclear. With 0 bases removed from V and 10 bases from J, the gap between germline ends came to 12 bases. The length of the CDR3 is 12 residues. CDR1 GTSNPN and CDR2 SVGIG come from the germline V gene (reference sequence). CDR3: CAWSVLTSGQYF. The CDR3 nucleotides are TGTGCCTGGAGTGTACTTACCTCCGGCCAGTACTTC.

There are many counts of this clonotype. The chain employs TRBV6-5 and TRBJ2-3; tentatively, D is TRBD1 (5 bases). The CDR3 covers 15 residues. The ends were cut back, 1 base at V and 0 bases at J, with 8 bases in the middle. Looked up from germline, CDR1 is MNHEY and CDR2 is SVGAGI. The DNA of the CDR3 is TGTGCCAGCAGTTACTTTTCAGGGAGCACAGATACGCAGTATTTT. Protein: CASSYFSGSTDTQYF.

This clonotype was seen ten or more times. The chain employs TRBV5-1 and TRBJ2-2, with 9 bases fitting TRBD2. This CDR3 has 17 amino acids. V dropped 4 bases and J dropped 5; count of bases not matched to a gene: 12. CDR1 is SGHRS and CDR2 is YFSETQ in the germline V gene. The CDR3 is CASSRSPAGGPTGELFF. CDR3 DNA: TGCGCCAGCAGCCGCAGTCCTGCGGGAGGGCCAACCGGGGAGCTGTTTTTT.

Only a few counts were recorded for this clonotype. The gene calls are TRBV20-1 and TRBJ2-3; 8 nucleotides align to TRBD1. The germline CDR1 and CDR2 sequences are DFQATT and SNEGSKA (reference sequence). CDR3 length: 18 residues. J gave up 0 bases and V 5 bases, and 16 bases lay outside the gene matches. The CDR3 nucleotides read TGCAGTGCTGCCCCCCTCGCTCAGGGGGCCTCTAGCACAGATACGCAGTATTTT. This encodes CSAAPLAQGASSTDTQYF.

V gene TRBV19 combines with J gene TRBJ1-5; 7 bases are shared with TRBD1. The CDR3 consists of 17 residues. CDR1 is LNHDA, CDR2 SQIVND, per germline (reference sequence). V trimming: 5 bases; J trimming: 7 bases; junction bases outside the gene matches: 17. The chain's CDR3 is CASSREGQRLFGQPQHF. CDR3 bases: TGTGCCAGTAGTCGTGAGGGACAGAGGCTTTTTGGACAGCCCCAGCATTTT.

The chain carries TRBV5-1 and TRBJ2-7; TRBD2 matches 9 bases. Germline values: CDR1 SGHRS, CDR2 YFSETQ. There are 13 residues in the CDR3. The ends lost 0 bases at V and 11 bases at J; junction bases unmatched: 6. CDR3 sequence (DNA): TGCGCCAGCAGCTTGGATAGCGGGAGTAAGGAGTACTTC. Its protein is CASSLDSGSKEYF.

This clonotype was observed a handful of times. This chain links TRBV11-1 with TRBJ2-7; D not resolved. V dropped 4 bases and J dropped 4 bases, with 11 bases sitting between them. Germline lookup yields CDR1 SGHAT and CDR2 FQDESV (reference sequence). CDR3 length equals 13 residues. The CDR3 spells CASSYTEGYEQYF. The DNA of the CDR3 is TGTGCCAGCAGCTACACAGAAGGATACGAGCAGTACTTC.

The chain links TRBV7-9 to TRBJ2-7, with 9 positions matching TRBD2. The germline gives CDR1 SEHNR, CDR2 FQNEAQ (reference sequence). Germline trimming cut 4 bases from V and 3 bases from J; bases unmatched to any gene: 4. The CDR3 totals 14 residues. The CDR3 DNA is TGTGCCAGCAGCTATGGACTAGCGAGCTACGAGCAGTACTTC. This sequence encodes CASSYGLASYEQYF.

There are a few counts of this clonotype. This chain links TRBV20-1 with TRBJ2-2; D is unresolved. Trimming removed 6 bases from V and 1 base from J, with 9 bases in between. This CDR3 region has 13 residues. Germline assignment: CDR1 DFQATT and CDR2 SNEGSKA (reference sequence). This CDR3 reads CSASRVNTGELFF. CDR3 nucleotide sequence: TGCAGTGCGAGCCGGGTGAACACCGGGGAGCTGTTTTTT.

This chain links TRBV5-5 with TRBJ2-5; 10 nucleotides align to TRBD1. The CDR3 has 14 amino acids. The germline V gene has CDR1 SGHKS and CDR2 YYEKEE (reference sequence). V lost 3 bases to trimming and J lost 3 bases; unmatched junction nucleotides: 2. CDR3 in amino acids: CASSSDRGEETQYF. DNA for the CDR3: TGTGCCAGCAGCTCGGACAGGGGGGAAGAGACCCAGTACTTC.

The rearrangement uses TRBV9 and TRBJ2-3; D not resolved. V was pared by 0 bases and J by 5 bases, with 10 bases between. The CDR3 length is 14 residues. The germline CDR1 and CDR2 sequences are SGDLS and YYNGEE. CDR3 residues: CASSVVPGEDTQYF. CDR3 DNA sequence: TGTGCCAGCAGCGTAGTCCCTGGAGAAGATACGCAGTATTTT.

This clonotype has a handful of counts. The rearrangement joins TRBV7-8 to TRBJ2-1; tentatively, D is TRBD1 (6 bases). In germline, CDR1 is SGHVS, CDR2 FQNEAQ. Trimming removed 4 bases from V and 7 bases from J, with 14 bases in between. The CDR3 is 14 amino acids. The CDR3 sequence is CASSSTGKVNEQFF. The DNA of the CDR3 is TGTGCCAGCAGCTCTACAGGGAAGGTGAATGAGCAGTTCTTC.

CDR3 sequence (DNA): TGTGCCAGCAGCTTTGAGGGAGTCTACGAGCAGTACGTC. Protein: CASSFEGVYEQYV. The chain recombines TRBV7-2 with TRBJ2-7, with D maybe TRBD2 (5 bases). Trimming took 3 bases from V and 3 from J, leaving 9 bases between them. The CDR3 length is 13 residues. From germline, CDR1 is SGHTA and CDR2 FQGNSA.

The rearrangement links TRBV5-1 to TRBJ2-3; maybe TRBD1 (5 bases). V was clipped by 4 bases and J by 2 bases, with 11 bases between them. Germline values: CDR1 SGHRS, CDR2 YFSETQ. This CDR3 is built from 14 residues. The CDR3 spells CASSPTDSTDTQYF. Written as DNA, the CDR3 is TGCGCCAGCAGCCCGACAGATTCCACAGATACGCAGTATTTT. Complete variable domain (other parts from reference TRBV5-1 and TRBJ2-3): KAGVTQTPRYLIKTRGQQVTLSCSPISGHRSVSWYQQTPGQGLQFLFEYFSETQRNKGNFPGRFSGRQFSNSRSEMNVSTLELGDSALYLCASSPTDSTDTQYFGPGTRLTVL.

The chain has TRBV7-3 and TRBJ2-7; D gene unclear. The germline gives CDR1 SGHTA, CDR2 FQGTGA. V lost 5 bases to trimming and J lost 3 bases, with 5 bases between them. The CDR3 runs to 11 residues. CDR3 amino acids: CASSPHYEQYV. In DNA, the CDR3 is TGTGCCAGCAGCCCCCACTACGAGCAGTACGTC.

This clonotype was seen a few times. V is TRBV7-2 and J is TRBJ2-5; 11 bases agree with TRBD2. This CDR3 is built from 16 residues. The V gene end was trimmed by 5 bases and the J gene end by 3 bases; junction bases not matched to a gene: 8. The germline gives CDR1 SGHTA, CDR2 FQGNSA. Here the CDR3 reads CASSRELAGGKETQYF. CDR3 DNA: TGTGCCAGCAGCCGTGAGCTAGCGGGGGGAAAAGAGACCCAGTACTTC.

V and J are TRBV30 and TRBJ2-1; D call uncertain. Germline V gene lookup returns CDR1 GTSNPN and CDR2 SVGIG (reference sequence). The CDR3 sequence is 14 residues long. V dropped 5 bases and J dropped 5 bases, with 16 bases sitting between them. The CDR3 here is CAWLALNGDNEQFF. CDR3 coding DNA: TGTGCCTGGTTGGCCTTGAACGGAGACAATGAGCAGTTCTTC.

This clonotype was seen only a few times. The chain combines TRBV7-8 with TRBJ2-1; D tentatively fits TRBD1 or TRBD2 (6 bases each). Trimming cost V 5 bases and J 3 bases, with 14 bases left between them. The CDR3 runs to 15 residues. The germline CDR1 and CDR2 sequences are SGHVS and FQNEAQ. This CDR3 is CASSPRGDGYNEQFF. In DNA, the CDR3 is TGTGCCAGCAGCCCTAGGGGGGACGGCTACAATGAGCAGTTCTTC.

This clonotype was counted many times. The chain has TRBV5-1 and TRBJ2-7; 7 nucleotides align to TRBD1. CDR3 length equals 14 residues. Trimming removed 0 bases from V and 2 bases from J; junction bases left unmatched: 2. From germline, CDR1 is SGHRS and CDR2 YFSETQ. The chain's CDR3 is CASSLDRGTYEQYF. In DNA, the CDR3 is TGCGCCAGCAGCTTGGACAGGGGAACCTACGAGCAGTACTTC.

This rearrangement joins TRBV15 to TRBJ2-1, with unresolved D. Germline V CDR1 and CDR2: LNHNV, YYDKDF (reference sequence). V lost 0 bases and J 0 bases, leaving 15 bases between the germline ends. The length of the CDR3 is 18 residues. CDR3 region: CATSRDLGASSSYNEQFF. CDR3 sequence (DNA): TGTGCCACCAGCAGAGATCTGGGCGCATCGAGCTCCTACAATGAGCAGTTCTTC.

This clonotype was detected only a few times. This chain uses TRBV6-5 with TRBJ2-5; the D gene could be TRBD1 or TRBD2 (7 bases each). Per germline, CDR1 MNHEY and CDR2 SVGAGI. V dropped 0 bases and J dropped 5 bases, with 13 bases sitting between them. The length of the CDR3 is 15 residues. CDR3 in DNA: TGTGCCAGCAGTTACTCCCGACAGGGAGGGGAGACCCAGTACTTC. Its translation is CASSYSRQGGETQYF.

This clonotype was observed a handful of times. The chain recombines TRBV21-1 with TRBJ1-2; TRBD1, as called in the table, went unchecked against the DNA. TRBV21-1 corresponds to a pseudogene. The CDR3 consists of 17 residues. As DNA, the CDR3 is TGTGCCAGCAGCCCAGAGGGGGACAGGGGGCCAGGTTATGGCTACACCTTC. Translating it yields CASSPEGDRGPGYGYTF.

This clonotype was seen ten or more times. V is TRBV7-8 and J is TRBJ2-3; the D is unclear. Looked up from germline, CDR1 is SGHVS and CDR2 is FQNEAQ. With 5 bases removed from V and 5 bases from J, the gap between germline ends came to 11 bases. The CDR3 runs 13 residues. Here the CDR3 reads CASSLLNLDTQYF. The CDR3, as DNA: TGTGCCAGCAGCCTCCTGAATCTAGATACGCAGTATTTT. Combining the CDR3 with reference TRBV7-8 and TRBJ2-3 gives the whole variable domain GAGVSQSPRYKVAKRGQDVALRCDPISGHVSLFWYQQALGQGPEFLTYFQNEAQLDKSGLPSDRFFAERPEGSVSTLKIQRTQQEDSAVYLCASSLLNLDTQYFGPGTRLTVL.

This chain uses TRBV5-1 with TRBJ2-3; 9 bases map to TRBD2. From germline, CDR1 is SGHRS and CDR2 YFSETQ. The CDR3 is made up of 18 amino acids. V lost 2 bases to trimming and J lost 8 bases; unmatched junction nucleotides: 18. CDR3: CASSFAGPRSGSSLTQYF. CDR3 coding DNA: TGCGCCAGCAGCTTTGCAGGACCCCGTAGCGGGAGCTCCCTTACGCAGTATTTT. The variable domain in full, with the rest retrieved from reference TRBV5-1 and TRBJ2-3, is KAGVTQTPRYLIKTRGQQVTLSCSPISGHRSVSWYQQTPGQGLQFLFEYFSETQRNKGNFPGRFSGRQFSNSRSEMNVSTLELGDSALYLCASSFAGPRSGSSLTQYFGPGTRLTVL.